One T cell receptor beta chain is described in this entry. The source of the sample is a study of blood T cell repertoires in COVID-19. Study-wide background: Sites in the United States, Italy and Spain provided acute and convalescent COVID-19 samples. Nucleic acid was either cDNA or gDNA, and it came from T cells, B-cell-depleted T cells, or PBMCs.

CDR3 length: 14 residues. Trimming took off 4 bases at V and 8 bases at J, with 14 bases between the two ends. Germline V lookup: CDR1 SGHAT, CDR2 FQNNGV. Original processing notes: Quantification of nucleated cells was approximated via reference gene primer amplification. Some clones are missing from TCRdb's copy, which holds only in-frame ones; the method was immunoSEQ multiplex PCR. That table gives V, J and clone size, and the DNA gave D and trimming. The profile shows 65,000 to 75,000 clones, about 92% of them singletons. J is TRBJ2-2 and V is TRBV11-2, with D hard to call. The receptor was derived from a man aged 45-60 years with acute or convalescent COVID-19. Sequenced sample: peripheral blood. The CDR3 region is CASSSRHPPGELFF. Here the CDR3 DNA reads TGTGCCAGCAGCTCCCGACACCCACCGGGGGAGCTGTTTTTT. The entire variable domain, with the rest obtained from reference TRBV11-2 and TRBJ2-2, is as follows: EAGVAQSPRYKIIEKRQSVAFWCNPISGHATLYWYQQILGQGPKLLIQFQNNGVVDDSQLPKDRFSAERLKGVDSTLKIQPAKLEDSAVYLCASSSRHPPGELFFGEGSRLTVL.